These 9 T cell receptor beta chains originate from one sample sequenced in a study of T cell responses to AZD1222 COVID-19 vaccine. Sequencing was performed with immunoSEQ multiplex PCR; in TCRdb, only in-frame clones are kept and a portion is missing. Here the sample spans roughly 84,000 clones, 70% to 90% being singletons. The sample consisted of peripheral blood, taken on day 0 of AZD1222 vaccination. All receptors come from an adult in good health.

The J gene is TRBJ1-1, the V gene TRBV12-3 or TRBV12-4; D not certain. This CDR3 comprises 13 residues. V lost 4 bases to trimming and J lost 8 bases, with 14 bases between them. The CDR3 region is CASSSEQGFEAFF. The CDR3 coding sequence is TGTGCCAGCAGTTCCGAACAAGGGTTCGAAGCTTTCTTT.

The V call is TRBV18, the J call TRBJ1-6; D call uncertain. V lost 3 bases to trimming and J lost 7 bases, with 13 bases between them. Germline lookup yields CDR1 KGHSH and CDR2 LQKENI. The CDR3 has 15 residues. The CDR3 reads CASSPPANPNSPLHF. DNA of the CDR3: TGTGCCAGCTCACCCCCCGCAAATCCCAATTCACCCCTCCACTTT.

The chain links TRBV7-9 to TRBJ2-3, with D perhaps TRBD2 (5 bases). Looked up from germline, CDR1 is SEHNR and CDR2 is FQNEAQ (reference sequence). V lost 5 bases and J lost 11, with 14 bases in between. This CDR3 is built from 12 residues. The CDR3 DNA reads as TGTGCCAGCAGCCTCTCGGAGGATCGGCAGTATTTT. Translation gives CASSLSEDRQYF. Drawing the rest from reference TRBV7-9 and TRBJ2-3, the complete variable domain is DTGVSQNPRHKITKRGQNVTFRCDPISEHNRLYWYRQTLGQGPEFLTYFQNEAQLEKSRLLSDRFSAERPKGSFSTLEIQRTEQGDSAMYLCASSLSEDRQYFGPGTRLTVL.

The CDR3 protein is CATSRDRGQGRMQYF. The CDR3, as DNA: TGTGCCACCAGCAGAGATCGGGGACAGGGAAGAATGCAGTACTTC. The chain carries TRBV15 and TRBJ2-7, with 9 bases lining up with TRBD1. CDR1 and CDR2 (germline): LNHNV, YYDKDF (reference sequence). The CDR3 has 15 residues. V was clipped by 0 bases and J by 9 bases; unmatched bases: 9.

The chain couples TRBV25-1 to TRBJ2-5; the match to TRBD1 covers 7 bases. V was clipped by 4 bases and J by 4 bases; unmatched bases: 6. The CDR3 has 14 residues. Germline-derived CDR1 and CDR2 are MGHDK and SYGVNS. The CDR3, as DNA: TGTGCCAGCAGTGGGGTCTCAGGGGGAGAGACCCAGTACTTC. This gives the protein CASSGVSGGETQYF.

The chain employs TRBV7-8 and TRBJ2-1; tentative D call: TRBD2 (6 bases). In germline, CDR1 is SGHVS, CDR2 FQNEAQ. This CDR3 region has 15 residues. Trimming took off 3 bases at V and 7 bases at J, with 16 bases between the two ends. The CDR3 DNA reads TGTGCCAGCAGCTTTGAGGGGACCCGGGGGAATGAGCAGTTCTTC. It codes for CASSFEGTRGNEQFF.

The gene calls are TRBV12-5 and TRBJ1-6; D not resolved. V shed 2 bases and J shed 6 bases, with 14 bases lying between them. This CDR3 contains 16 residues. CDR1 LGHNT and CDR2 FRNRAP come from the germline V gene. CDR3 in amino acids: CASGLLRAFGNSPLHF. The CDR3 bases are TGTGCTAGTGGTTTGTTAAGGGCATTTGGTAATTCACCCCTCCACTTT.

V usage is TRBV30 and J usage is TRBJ1-4; D is unclear. Germline V gives CDR1 GTSNPN, CDR2 SVGIG (reference sequence). This CDR3 contains 11 residues. V gave up 0 bases and J gave up 8 bases, with 4 bases separating them. Here the CDR3 reads CAWSVSEKLFF. For the CDR3, the DNA is TGTGCCTGGAGTGTAAGCGAAAAACTGTTTTTT.

The chain carries TRBV19 and TRBJ2-3; D may be TRBD2 (6 bases). The CDR3 has 12 amino acids. Trimming took 3 bases from V and 6 from J, leaving 7 bases between them. CDR1 LNHDA and CDR2 SQIVND come from the germline V gene (reference sequence). The CDR3 loop is CASSIGGDTQYF. The DNA for the CDR3 is TGTGCCAGTAGTATTGGGGGGGATACGCAGTATTTT.